This entry lists 13 T cell receptor beta chains sequenced from one sample in a study of shared clonotypes between healthy human individuals. Measured with immunoSEQ multiplex PCR; TCRdb has only the in-frame clones, and not every one. There are about 600,000 clones in the sample; about 95% occur only once, and less than 0.13% lies in the top ten. Naive-designated CD8 cells lacked CD45RO, were positively enriched for CCR7, and omitted terminally differentiated effector memory CD45RA+ cells. The material sequenced was naive CD8+ T cells sorted from blood. The receptors were sampled from a woman in her 30s in good health.

The chain couples TRBV14 to TRBJ1-1; D might be TRBD1 (5 bases). V lost 4 bases and J 3 bases, leaving 12 bases between the germline ends. CDR1 is SGHDN, CDR2 FVKESK, per germline. CDR3 length: 14 residues. DNA for the CDR3: TGTGCCAGCAGCCTACAGCGGGGGGACACTGAAGCTTTCTTT. Protein sequence: CASSLQRGDTEAFF.

The V call is TRBV28, the J call TRBJ1-1, with a weak D call TRBD1 (5 bases). This CDR3 region has 14 residues. Trimming stripped 0 bases from V and 3 bases from J, with 8 bases between. CDR1 and CDR2 (germline): MDHEN, SYDVKM. This CDR3 reads CASSLWGGYTEAFF. CDR3 DNA sequence: TGTGCCAGCAGTTTATGGGGGGGGTACACTGAAGCTTTCTTT.

The genes are TRBV6-5 and TRBJ1-1; D ambiguous. Germline CDR1 reads MNHEY; CDR2 reads SVGAGI. This CDR3 has 15 amino acids. Trimming cost V 2 bases and J 5 bases, with 15 bases left between them. CDR3 region: CASSYDGSGGTEAFF. CDR3 coding DNA: TGTGCCAGCAGTTACGACGGATCTGGAGGAACTGAAGCTTTCTTT.

The chain carries TRBV4-1 and TRBJ1-2; unclear D gene. The CDR3 has 15 amino acids. From germline, CDR1 is MGHRA and CDR2 YSYEKL. Trimming removed 1 base at V and 5 bases at J, with 14 bases between. Here the CDR3 reads CASSQGEPFLYGYTF. In DNA form, the CDR3 reads TGCGCCAGCAGCCAAGGTGAGCCTTTCCTTTATGGCTACACCTTC.

This clone was seen a single time. The J gene is TRBJ2-7, the V gene TRBV27; maybe TRBD1 (5 bases). V lost 5 bases and J lost 3, with 17 bases in between. Germline V CDR1 and CDR2: MNHEY, SMNVEV (reference sequence). The CDR3 length is 15 residues. The CDR3 DNA is TGTGCCAGCAGTCCTACCCAGGGTTATAACTACGAGCAGTACTTC. It translates to CASSPTQGYNYEQYF.

V usage is TRBV7-9 and J usage is TRBJ2-2; 7 bases map to TRBD1. The CDR3 runs 16 residues. Germline V lookup: CDR1 SEHNR, CDR2 FQNEAQ (reference sequence). V lost 3 bases, J lost 4 bases, and 8 bases stayed unmatched. The CDR3 region is CASSFLGQTITGELFF. CDR3 coding DNA: TGTGCCAGCAGCTTCCTGGGACAGACCATCACCGGGGAGCTGTTTTTT.

This clone came up once. This chain links TRBV25-1 with TRBJ1-2; a possible D gene is TRBD1 (6 bases). With 2 bases removed from V and 0 bases from J, the gap between germline ends came to 10 bases. Germline assignment: CDR1 MGHDK and CDR2 SYGVNS. The CDR3 has 15 amino acids. The CDR3, as DNA: TGTGCCAGCAGTGAAGGACAGACCACTAACTATGGCTACACCTTC. This codes for CASSEGQTTNYGYTF.

With regard to this clone: The junction departs from germline at one end; a sequencing error may be responsible. The chain uses TRBV13 and TRBJ1-2; 9 bases map to TRBD1. Germline V gene sequence: CDR1 PRHDT, CDR2 FYEKMQ (reference sequence). The CDR3 totals 14 residues. Here the CDR3 reads CANSPTGQGYGYTF. The DNA of the CDR3 is TGTGCCAACAGCCCCACGGGACAGGGCTATGGCTACACCTTC.

The V gene is TRBV6-6, the J gene TRBJ1-1, with D hard to call. Trimming took 4 bases from V and 1 from J, leaving 4 bases between them. Looked up from germline, CDR1 is MNHNY and CDR2 is SVGAGI (reference sequence). The CDR3 runs 12 residues. CDR3 region: CASSLTNTEAFF. As DNA, the CDR3 is TGTGCCAGCAGTTTAACGAACACTGAAGCTTTCTTT.

The V call is TRBV5-1, the J call TRBJ2-2; unclear D gene. V shed 4 bases and J shed 5 bases, with 9 bases lying between them. There are 13 residues in the CDR3. CDR1 and CDR2 from the germline V gene are SGHRS and YFSETQ. CDR3 residues: CASSPTKTGELFF. The CDR3 DNA follows: TGCGCCAGCAGCCCAACTAAGACCGGGGAGCTGTTTTTT.

J is TRBJ2-7 and V is TRBV19, with D maybe TRBD2 (5 bases). Trimming removed 0 bases at V and 6 bases at J, with 12 bases between. The CDR3 contains 14 residues. Germline CDR1 is LNHDA and CDR2 is SQIVND (reference sequence). Here the CDR3 reads CASSIDGGSAEQYF. The CDR3, as DNA: TGTGCCAGTAGTATAGACGGAGGCTCGGCCGAGCAGTACTTC.

This chain connects TRBV5-6 to TRBJ2-7; perhaps TRBD1 as D (5 bases). The CDR3 is 15 amino acids. The V and J ends lost 2 bases and 3 bases respectively, with 15 bases between them. The germline V gene has CDR1 SGHDT and CDR2 YYEEEE. As DNA, the CDR3 is TGTGCCAGCAGCTTCATAGGGGCGATGAGCTACGAGCAGTACTTC. Its translation: CASSFIGAMSYEQYF. The full variable domain, in which reference TRBV5-6 and TRBJ2-7 provide the parts outside the CDR3, is DAGVTQSPTHLIKTRGQQVTLRCSPKSGHDTVSWYQQALGQGPQFIFQYYEEEERQRGNFPDRFSGHQFPNYSSELNVNALLLGDSALYLCASSFIGAMSYEQYFGPGTRLTVT.

This chain joins TRBV27 and TRBJ1-1; 8 positions match TRBD1. CDR3 size: 14 residues. CDR1 MNHEY and CDR2 SMNVEV come from the germline V gene (reference sequence). Trimming removed 4 bases from V and 6 bases from J; junction bases left unmatched: 7. The CDR3 DNA is TGTGCCAGCAGTTCGTTCCAGGGGGCGGCTGAAGCTTTCTTT. Encoded protein: CASSSFQGAAEAFF.